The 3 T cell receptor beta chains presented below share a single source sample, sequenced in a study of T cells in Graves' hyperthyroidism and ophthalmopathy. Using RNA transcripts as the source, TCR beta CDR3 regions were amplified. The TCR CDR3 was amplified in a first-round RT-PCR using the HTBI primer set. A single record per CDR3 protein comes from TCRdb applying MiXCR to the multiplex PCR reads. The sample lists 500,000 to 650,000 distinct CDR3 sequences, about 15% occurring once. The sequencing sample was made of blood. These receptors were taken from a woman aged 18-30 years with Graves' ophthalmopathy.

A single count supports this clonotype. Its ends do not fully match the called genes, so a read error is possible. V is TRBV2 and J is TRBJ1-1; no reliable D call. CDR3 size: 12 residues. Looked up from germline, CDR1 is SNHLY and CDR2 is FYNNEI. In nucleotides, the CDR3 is TGCGCCAGCACCTCAATTTACGCTGAAGCTTTCTTT. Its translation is CASTSIYAEAFF.

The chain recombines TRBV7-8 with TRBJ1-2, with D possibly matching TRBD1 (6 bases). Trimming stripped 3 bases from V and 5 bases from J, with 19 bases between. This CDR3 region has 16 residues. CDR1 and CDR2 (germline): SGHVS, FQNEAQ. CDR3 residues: CASSFGRDGGTYGYTF. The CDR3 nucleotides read TGTGCCAGCAGCTTCGGTAGAGACGGGGGCACTTATGGCTACACCTTC. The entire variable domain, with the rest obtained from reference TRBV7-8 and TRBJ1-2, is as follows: GAGVSQSPRYKVAKRGQDVALRCDPISGHVSLFWYQQALGQGPEFLTYFQNEAQLDKSGLPSDRFFAERPEGSVSTLKIQRTQQEDSAVYLCASSFGRDGGTYGYTFGSGTRLTVV.

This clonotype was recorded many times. The CDR3 region is CASSYTVGGSYNEQFF. CDR3 bases: TGTGCCAGCAGTTACACCGTCGGCGGCTCCTACAATGAGCAGTTCTTC. The chain employs TRBV6-2 or TRBV6-3 and TRBJ2-1; no clear D. The CDR3 consists of 16 residues. V was shortened by 2 bases and J by 0 bases, with 11 bases between the two germline ends. CDR1 is MNHEY, CDR2 SVGEGT, per germline.